Detailed here is one TCR beta chain. The sample belongs to a study of T cells in Graves' hyperthyroidism and ophthalmopathy. The junction had 7 bases not matched to a gene; V was cut back by 6 bases and J by 2 bases. Germline V gene data show CDR1 as MNHNS and CDR2 as SASEGT. This CDR3 comprises 15 residues. RNA transcripts yielded amplified TCR beta CDR3 regions. TCR CDR3 underwent first-round RT-PCR with the HTBI primer set. From the multiplex PCR reads, TCRdb called clonotypes with MiXCR, one entry per CDR3 protein. In the table there are under 250,000 distinct CDR3 sequences, over 15% of which are singletons.

V gene TRBV6-1 combines with J gene TRBJ2-1; 7 bases map to TRBD2. This receptor was identified in a man aged 50 or older with Graves' hyperthyroidism. The sample was blood. The CDR3 DNA reads TGTGCCAGCAGCCCTAAGGGAGGGGCCTACAATGAGCAGTTCTTC. This translates into CASSPKGGAYNEQFF.